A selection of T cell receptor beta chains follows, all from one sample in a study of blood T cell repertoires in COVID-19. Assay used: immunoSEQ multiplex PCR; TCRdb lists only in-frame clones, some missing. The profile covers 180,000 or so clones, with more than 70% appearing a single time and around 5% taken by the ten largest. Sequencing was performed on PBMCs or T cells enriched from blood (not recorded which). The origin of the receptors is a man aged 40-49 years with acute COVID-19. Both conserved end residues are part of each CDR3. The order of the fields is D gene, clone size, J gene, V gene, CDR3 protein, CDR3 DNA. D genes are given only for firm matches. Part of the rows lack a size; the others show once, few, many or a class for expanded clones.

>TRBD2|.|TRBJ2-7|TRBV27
CASGRDYLYEQYF
TGTGCCAGCGGAAGGGACTATCTGTACGAGCAGTACTTC
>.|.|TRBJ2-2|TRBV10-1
CASSEFRGLGTGELFF
TGCGCCAGCAGTGAGTTTAGGGGGTTAGGCACCGGGGAGCTGTTTTTT
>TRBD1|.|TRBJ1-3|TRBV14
CASSQAGQGYTIYF
TGTGCCAGCAGCCAAGCGGGACAGGGTTACACCATATATTTT
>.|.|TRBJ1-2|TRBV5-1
CASSLGTNGYTF
TGCGCCAGCAGCTTGGGTACAAACGGCTACACCTTC
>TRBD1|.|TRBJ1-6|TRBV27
CASSYATGKSPLHF
TGTGCCAGCAGTTACGCGACAGGGAAATCACCCCTCCACTTT
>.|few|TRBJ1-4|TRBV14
CASSHTRGPSEKLFF
TGTGCCAGCAGCCATACCAGGGGTCCCTCGGAAAAACTGTTTTTT
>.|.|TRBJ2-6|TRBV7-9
CASSTGQSSGANVLTF
TGTGCCAGCAGCACTGGACAGAGCTCTGGGGCCAACGTCCTGACTTTC
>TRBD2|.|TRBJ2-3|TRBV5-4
CASSLPAGGGSGDTQYF
TGTGCCAGCAGCCTCCCCGCGGGGGGCGGGAGTGGAGATACGCAGTATTTT
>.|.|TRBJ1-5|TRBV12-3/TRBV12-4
CASSQIGRRPQHF
TGTGCCAGCAGTCAAATCGGGAGGCGGCCCCAGCATTTT
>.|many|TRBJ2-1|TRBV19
CASTPKRLSNEQFF
TGTGCCAGTACCCCTAAGCGGCTGTCCAATGAGCAGTTCTTC